The sequence of this TCR beta chain was determined in a study of blood T cell repertoires in COVID-19. For the study at large: The samples span acute and convalescent COVID-19 from the United States, Italy and Spain.

TCRdb's table, derived via immunoSEQ multiplex PCR, lists solely in-frame clones and lacks some. The sample has 110,000 to 150,000 clones, approximately 78% seen once; the top ten hold more than 5%. Germline-derived CDR1 and CDR2 are LNHNV and YYDKDF (reference sequence). The CDR3 consists of 16 residues. Trimming cost V 2 bases and J 5 bases; bases outside gene matches: 11. This clone has only one observation. What was sequenced was PBMCs or T cells enriched from blood (not recorded which). The chain is built from TRBV15 and TRBJ2-5; the match to TRBD2 covers 7 bases. This TCR was recovered from a woman in her 50s who had recovered from COVID-19. The chain's CDR3 is CATSRSHAGERETQYF. DNA of the CDR3: TGTGCCACCAGCAGATCCCATGCGGGGGAGAGGGAGACCCAGTACTTC. Based on the CDR3 plus reference TRBV15 and TRBJ2-5, the full variable domain is DAMVIQNPRYQVTQFGKPVTLSCSQTLNHNVMYWYQQKSSQAPKLLFHYYDKDFNNEADTPDNFQSRRPNTSFCFLDIRSPGLGDTAMYLCATSRSHAGERETQYFGPGTRLLVL.